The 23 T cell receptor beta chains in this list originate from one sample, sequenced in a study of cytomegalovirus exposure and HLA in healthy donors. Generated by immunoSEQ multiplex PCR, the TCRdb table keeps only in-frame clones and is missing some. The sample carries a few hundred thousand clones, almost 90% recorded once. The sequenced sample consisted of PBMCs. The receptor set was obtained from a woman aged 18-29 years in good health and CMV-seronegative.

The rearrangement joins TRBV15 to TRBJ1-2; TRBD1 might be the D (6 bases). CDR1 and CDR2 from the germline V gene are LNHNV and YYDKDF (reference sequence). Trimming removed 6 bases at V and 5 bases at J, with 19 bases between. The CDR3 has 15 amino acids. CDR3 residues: CATRGTPSIEYGYTF. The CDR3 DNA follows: TGTGCCACCAGGGGGACACCCTCCATTGAATATGGCTACACCTTC.

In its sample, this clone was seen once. The CDR3 here is CSVVGGAGTDTQYF. The CDR3 DNA sequence: TGCAGCGTTGTTGGGGGCGCCGGCACAGATACGCAGTATTTT. The genes are TRBV29-1 and TRBJ2-3, with D perhaps TRBD1 (6 bases). Germline CDR1 and CDR2: SQVTM and ANQGSEA. The CDR3 is 14 residues long. The V and J ends lost 4 bases and 1 base respectively, with 12 bases between them.

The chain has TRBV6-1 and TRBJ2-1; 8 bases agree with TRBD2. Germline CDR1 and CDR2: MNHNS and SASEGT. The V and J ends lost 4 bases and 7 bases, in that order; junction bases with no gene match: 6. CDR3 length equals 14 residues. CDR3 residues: CASSAGGPGNEQFF. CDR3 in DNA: TGTGCCAGCAGTGCGGGGGGGCCCGGAAATGAGCAGTTCTTC.

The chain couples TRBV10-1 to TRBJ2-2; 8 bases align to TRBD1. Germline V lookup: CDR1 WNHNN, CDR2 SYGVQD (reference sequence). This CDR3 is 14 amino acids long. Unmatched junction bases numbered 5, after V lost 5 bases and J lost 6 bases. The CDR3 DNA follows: TGCGCCAGCAGTCCCCAGGGGGCTGCCGGGGAGCTGTTTTTT. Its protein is CASSPQGAAGELFF.

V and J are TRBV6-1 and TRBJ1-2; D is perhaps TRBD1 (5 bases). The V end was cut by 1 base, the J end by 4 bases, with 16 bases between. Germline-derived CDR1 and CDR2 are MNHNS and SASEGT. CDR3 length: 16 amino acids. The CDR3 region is CASSEGVQGGGYGYTF. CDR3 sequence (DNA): TGTGCCAGCAGTGAAGGGGTGCAGGGCGGTGGCTATGGCTACACCTTC.

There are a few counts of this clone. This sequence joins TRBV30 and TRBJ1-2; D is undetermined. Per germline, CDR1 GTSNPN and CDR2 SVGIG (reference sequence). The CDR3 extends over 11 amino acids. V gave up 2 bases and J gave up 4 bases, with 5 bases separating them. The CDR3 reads CAWSPGYGYTF. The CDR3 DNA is TGTGCCTGGAGTCCCGGCTATGGCTACACCTTC.

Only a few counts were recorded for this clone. As DNA, the CDR3 is TGTGCCAGCAGTGAAGTGGGGGCAGCGGGGGAGACCCAGTACTTC. Protein sequence: CASSEVGAAGETQYF. The rearrangement uses TRBV2 and TRBJ2-5; perhaps TRBD2 as D (7 bases). Looked up from germline, CDR1 is SNHLY and CDR2 is FYNNEI. Trimming left V 1 base short and J 5 bases short, with 14 bases between. The CDR3 length is 15 residues.

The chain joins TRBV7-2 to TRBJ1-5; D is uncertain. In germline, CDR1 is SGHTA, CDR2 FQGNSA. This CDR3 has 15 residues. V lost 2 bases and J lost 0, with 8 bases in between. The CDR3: CASSLLLTSNQPQHF. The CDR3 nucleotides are TGTGCCAGCAGCTTACTTCTAACTAGCAATCAGCCCCAGCATTTT.

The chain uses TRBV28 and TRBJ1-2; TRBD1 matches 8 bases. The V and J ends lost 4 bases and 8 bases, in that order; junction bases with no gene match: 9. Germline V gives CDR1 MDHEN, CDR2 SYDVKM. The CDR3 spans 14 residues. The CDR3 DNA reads TGTGCCAGCAGTTCACCCCAGGGGGCGAGGGGCTACACCTTC. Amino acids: CASSSPQGARGYTF.

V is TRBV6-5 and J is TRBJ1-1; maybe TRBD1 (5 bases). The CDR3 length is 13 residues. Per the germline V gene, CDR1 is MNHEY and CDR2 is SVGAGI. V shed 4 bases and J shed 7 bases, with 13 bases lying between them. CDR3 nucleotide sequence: TGTGCCAGCAGTTCGACAGAGCGGGTTGAAGCTTTCTTT. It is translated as CASSSTERVEAFF.

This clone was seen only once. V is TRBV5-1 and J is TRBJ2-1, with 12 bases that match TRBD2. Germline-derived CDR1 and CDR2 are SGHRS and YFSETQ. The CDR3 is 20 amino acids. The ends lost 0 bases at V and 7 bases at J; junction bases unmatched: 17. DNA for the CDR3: TGCGCCAGCAGCTTGGACGGGGACCTACTAGCGGGGGGCTCAGGGAATGAGCAGTTCTTC. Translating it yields CASSLDGDLLAGGSGNEQFF.

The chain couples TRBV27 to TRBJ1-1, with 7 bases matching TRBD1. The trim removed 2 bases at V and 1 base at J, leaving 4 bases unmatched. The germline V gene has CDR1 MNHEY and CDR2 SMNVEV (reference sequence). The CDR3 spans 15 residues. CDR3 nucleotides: TGTGCCAGCAGTTTAATGGGACAGCCGAACACTGAAGCTTTCTTT. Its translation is CASSLMGQPNTEAFF.

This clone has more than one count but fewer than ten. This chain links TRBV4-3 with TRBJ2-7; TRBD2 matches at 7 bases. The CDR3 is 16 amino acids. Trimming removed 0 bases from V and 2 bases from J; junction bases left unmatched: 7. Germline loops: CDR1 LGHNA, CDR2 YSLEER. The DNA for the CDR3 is TGCGCCAGCAGCCAAGATCGGTCTAGCGGTGCCTACGAGCAGTACTTC. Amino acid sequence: CASSQDRSSGAYEQYF.

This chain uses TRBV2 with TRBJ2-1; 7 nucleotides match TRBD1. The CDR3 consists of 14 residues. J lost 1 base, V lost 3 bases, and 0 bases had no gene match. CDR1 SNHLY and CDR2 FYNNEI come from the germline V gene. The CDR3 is CASSEDRSYNEQFF. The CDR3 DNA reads TGTGCCAGCAGTGAGGACAGGTCCTACAATGAGCAGTTCTTC.

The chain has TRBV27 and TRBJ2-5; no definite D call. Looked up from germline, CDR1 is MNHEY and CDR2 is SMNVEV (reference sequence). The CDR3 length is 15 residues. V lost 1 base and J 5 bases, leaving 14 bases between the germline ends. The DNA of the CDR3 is TGTGCCAGCAGTTTATTTAGGCACCCGGGTGAGACCCAGTACTTC. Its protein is CASSLFRHPGETQYF.

The CDR3 sequence is CASSEALRGGSPLHF. The CDR3 nucleotides read TGTGCCAGCAGTGAAGCGCTTCGGGGGGGTTCACCCCTCCACTTT. This rearrangement joins TRBV2 to TRBJ1-6; TRBD1 might be the D (5 bases). The CDR3 totals 15 residues. V lost 0 bases to trimming and J lost 9 bases, with 12 bases between them. Per germline, CDR1 SNHLY and CDR2 FYNNEI.

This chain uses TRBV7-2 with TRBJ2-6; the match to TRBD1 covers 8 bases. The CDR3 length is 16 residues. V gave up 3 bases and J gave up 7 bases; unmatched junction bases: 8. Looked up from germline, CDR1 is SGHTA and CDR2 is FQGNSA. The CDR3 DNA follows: TGTGCCAGCAGCTTCGACAGGGGCTGGGGTGCCAACGTCCTGACTTTC. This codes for CASSFDRGWGANVLTF.

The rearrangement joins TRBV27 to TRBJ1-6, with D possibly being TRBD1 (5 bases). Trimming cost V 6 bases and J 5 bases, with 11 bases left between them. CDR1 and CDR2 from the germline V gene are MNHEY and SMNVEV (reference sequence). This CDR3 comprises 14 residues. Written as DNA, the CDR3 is TGTGCCAGCAGGCGGGGGTATGATAATTCACCCCTCCACTTT. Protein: CASRRGYDNSPLHF.

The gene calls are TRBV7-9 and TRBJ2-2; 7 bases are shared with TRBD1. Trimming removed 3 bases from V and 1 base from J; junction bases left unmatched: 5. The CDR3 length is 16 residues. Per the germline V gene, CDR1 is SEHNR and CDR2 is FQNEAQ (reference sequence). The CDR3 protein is CASSLNRQGNTGELFF. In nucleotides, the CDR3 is TGTGCCAGCAGCTTGAACCGACAGGGGAACACCGGGGAGCTGTTTTTT.

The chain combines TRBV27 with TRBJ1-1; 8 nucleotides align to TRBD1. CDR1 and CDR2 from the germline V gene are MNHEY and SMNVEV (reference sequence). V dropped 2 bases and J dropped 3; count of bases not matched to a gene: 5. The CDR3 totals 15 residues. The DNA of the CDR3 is TGTGCCAGCAGTTTACAGGGGGCCGGGGACACTGAAGCTTTCTTT. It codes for CASSLQGAGDTEAFF.

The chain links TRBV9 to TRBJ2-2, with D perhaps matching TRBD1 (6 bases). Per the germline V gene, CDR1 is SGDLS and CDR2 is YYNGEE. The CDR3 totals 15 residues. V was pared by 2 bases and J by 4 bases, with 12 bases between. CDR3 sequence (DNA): TGTGCCAGCAGCGTGACAGGTTCGGGCACCGGGGAGCTGTTTTTT. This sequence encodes CASSVTGSGTGELFF.

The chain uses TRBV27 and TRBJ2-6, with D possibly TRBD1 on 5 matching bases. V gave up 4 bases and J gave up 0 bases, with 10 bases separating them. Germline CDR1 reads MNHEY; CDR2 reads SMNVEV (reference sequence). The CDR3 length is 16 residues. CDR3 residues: CASSSFQGSGANVLTF. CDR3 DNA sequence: TGTGCCAGCAGTTCCTTCCAGGGCTCTGGGGCCAACGTCCTGACTTTC.

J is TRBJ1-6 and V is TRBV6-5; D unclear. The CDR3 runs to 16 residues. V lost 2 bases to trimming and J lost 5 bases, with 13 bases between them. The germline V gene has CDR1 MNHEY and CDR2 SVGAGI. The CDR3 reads CASSYAFANNNSPLHF. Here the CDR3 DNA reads TGTGCCAGCAGTTACGCATTCGCGAATAATAATTCACCCCTCCACTTT.